This T cell receptor beta chain was profiled in a study of blood T cell repertoires in COVID-19. Study in general: Some COVID-19 samples were acute and others convalescent; all came from the United States, Italy and Spain. In each case, the material was cDNA or gDNA derived from T cells, B-cell-depleted T cells, or PBMCs.

J lost 5 bases, V lost 3 bases, and 11 bases had no gene match. The CDR3 totals 18 residues. Germline V gene lookup returns CDR1 SGHRS and CDR2 YFSETQ. Study processing details: Reference gene primers were amplified, and this amplification served to estimate nucleated cell counts. Only in-frame clones appear in the TCRdb table, and some are missing; sequencing was by immunoSEQ multiplex PCR. From that table come the V and J calls and clone size; the DNA was used to work out D and trimming. The sample has 200,000 or so clones; about nine tenths are singletons. This rearrangement joins TRBV5-1 to TRBJ2-1; 13 bases line up with TRBD2. This sequence originates from an elderly man with acute or convalescent COVID-19. What was sequenced was peripheral blood. Here the CDR3 reads CASSSGLAGLGTNNEQFF. In DNA, the CDR3 is TGCGCCAGCAGCTCGGGACTAGCGGGATTGGGAACGAACAATGAGCAGTTCTTC. Based on the CDR3 plus reference TRBV5-1 and TRBJ2-1, the full variable domain is KAGVTQTPRYLIKTRGQQVTLSCSPISGHRSVSWYQQTPGQGLQFLFEYFSETQRNKGNFPGRFSGRQFSNSRSEMNVSTLELGDSALYLCASSSGLAGLGTNNEQFFGPGTRLTVL.